The next 30 T cell receptor beta chains were all read from a single sample in a study of identical twins. MiXCR was run by TCRdb on the 5' RACE reads, yielding one entry per CDR3 protein. The sample includes 300,000 to 400,000 distinct CDR3 sequences, 9% of them seen just once. The sequencing input was naive T cells sorted from blood. Receptor source: a woman aged 50 to 60 in good health.

This clonotype was seen a few times. The DNA of the CDR3 is TGTGCCAGCAGTTTAGGTGGCGGGGGACCCTACGAGCAGTACTTC. It codes for CASSLGGGGPYEQYF. V usage is TRBV12-3 or TRBV12-4 and J usage is TRBJ2-7, with TRBD2 matching 7 bases. V shed 1 base and J 2 bases; nucleotides not matched to a gene: 5. CDR3 length equals 15 residues.

This clonotype was counted a few times. The chain employs TRBV7-8 and TRBJ2-7; possibly TRBD1 for D (5 bases). Germline V gives CDR1 SGHVS, CDR2 FQNEAQ. V shed 2 bases and J shed 5 bases, with 25 bases lying between them. This CDR3 region has 18 residues. CDR3 bases: TGTGCCAGCAGCTTATTTGGGGTCGGTGACAGCTGGCTTGACGAGCAGTACTTC. Amino acid sequence: CASSLFGVGDSWLDEQYF.

This clonotype was picked up many times. The J gene is TRBJ2-5, the V gene TRBV29-1, with 10 bases matching TRBD1. The V segment lost 6 bases and the J segment 7 bases; nucleotides outside the gene matches: 8. CDR3 length: 13 amino acids. Germline V gives CDR1 SQVTM, CDR2 ANQGSEA. The CDR3 DNA reads TGCAGCGTCAGACAGGGGGCCATCGGGACCCAGTACTTC. Translating gives CSVRQGAIGTQYF. Looking up the rest from reference TRBV29-1 and TRBJ2-5 gives the full variable domain: SAVISQKPSRDICQRGTSLTIQCQVDSQVTMMFWYRQQPGQSLTLIATANQGSEATYESGFVIDKFPISRPNLTFSTLTVSNMSPEDSSIYLCSVRQGAIGTQYFGPGTRLLVL.

This clonotype was picked up a small number of times. V is TRBV24-1 and J is TRBJ2-3; D perhaps matches TRBD2 (5 bases). The CDR3 sequence is 15 residues long. Deletions cut 1 base from V and 0 bases from J, with 7 bases between. Germline loops: CDR1 KGHDR, CDR2 SFDVKD. DNA for the CDR3: TGTGCCACCAGTGATTTTGGAGGTAGCACAGATACGCAGTATTTT. It translates to CATSDFGGSTDTQYF.

In its sample, this clonotype was seen many times. This chain connects TRBV4-1 to TRBJ1-1; D not resolved. The CDR3 sequence is 14 residues long. Germline-derived CDR1 and CDR2 are MGHRA and YSYEKL. Trimming removed 4 bases from V and 0 bases from J, with 9 bases in between. This CDR3 is CASSRSGVNTEAFF. The DNA of the CDR3 is TGCGCCAGCAGCCGATCGGGCGTGAACACTGAAGCTTTCTTT.

This clonotype was observed a handful of times. CDR3: CASSGTGSRTGELFF. In nucleotides, the CDR3 is TGTGCCAGCAGCGGGACCGGGAGTCGTACCGGGGAGCTGTTTTTT. The gene calls are TRBV3-1 and TRBJ2-2, with D possibly TRBD2 on 6 matching bases. The V and J ends lost 5 bases and 5 bases respectively, with 15 bases between them. Germline V gives CDR1 LGHDT, CDR2 YNNKEL (reference sequence). The CDR3 length is 15 residues.

This clonotype was detected only a few times. The rearrangement uses TRBV4-2 and TRBJ2-1; 12 bases match TRBD2. Germline-derived CDR1 and CDR2 are LGHNA and YNFKEQ. Germline trimming cut 1 base from V and 10 bases from J; bases unmatched to any gene: 8. This CDR3 has 16 amino acids. This CDR3 is CASSQGLAGVKPEQFF. CDR3 bases: TGTGCCAGCAGCCAAGGACTAGCGGGAGTTAAGCCCGAGCAGTTCTTC.

This clonotype was observed a handful of times. The chain has TRBV27 and TRBJ2-4; the D is unclear. This CDR3 region has 15 residues. Germline values: CDR1 MNHEY, CDR2 SMNVEV (reference sequence). V dropped 3 bases and J dropped 0 bases, with 9 bases sitting between them. The CDR3 sequence: CASSFFGLAKNIQYF. CDR3 DNA: TGTGCCAGCAGTTTCTTCGGGCTAGCCAAAAACATTCAGTACTTC.

This clonotype showed up many times. The chain employs TRBV4-1 and TRBJ2-2; D unclear. Per germline, CDR1 MGHRA and CDR2 YSYEKL. The CDR3 runs to 14 residues. The V gene lost 1 base and the J gene lost 5 bases, with 8 bases spanning the gap. The CDR3 nucleotides are TGCGCCAGCAGCCAAGTGCCACGGACCGGGGAGCTGTTTTTT. It translates to CASSQVPRTGELFF.

This clonotype has more than one count but fewer than ten. The chain couples TRBV12-3 or TRBV12-4 to TRBJ2-1; D ambiguous. The CDR3 has 14 amino acids. The V end was cut by 4 bases, the J end by 8 bases, with 15 bases between. CDR3 bases: TGTGCCAGCAGTTATCGGCCTCATAGGGATGAGCAGTTCTTC. This sequence encodes CASSYRPHRDEQFF.

This clonotype was picked up a small number of times. A clone one base away is much larger, so this may be a read error. The chain links TRBV2 to TRBJ2-5; D unclear. This CDR3 region has 10 residues. The germline V gene has CDR1 SNHLY and CDR2 FYNNEI. DNA of the CDR3: TGTGCCAGCACTGAAGAGACCCAGTACTTC. Translating gives CASTEETQYF.

The chain uses TRBV10-3 and TRBJ2-3; D is perhaps TRBD2 (5 bases). This CDR3 has 15 amino acids. Per germline, CDR1 ENHRY and CDR2 SYGVKD. Trimming shortened V by 3 bases and J by 4 bases, and 14 bases separated the two germline ends. CDR3 bases: TGTGCCATCAGTGACCAACTAGGTGTGGCAGATACGCAGTATTTT. Residues: CAISDQLGVADTQYF.

This chain links TRBV7-8 with TRBJ2-5; D is uncertain. From germline, CDR1 is SGHVS and CDR2 FQNEAQ. Between the trimmed V and J ends, which lost 5 bases and 1 base, there was a span of 11 bases. The CDR3 is 14 amino acids. As DNA, the CDR3 is TGTGCCAGCAGCCCACGGGTCTCCCAAGAGACCCAGTACTTC. Translating gives CASSPRVSQETQYF.

This clonotype was counted ten times or more. The chain joins TRBV7-2 to TRBJ2-3; a possible D gene is TRBD2 (6 bases). Germline-derived CDR1 and CDR2 are SGHTA and FQGNSA. The germline V and J ends were trimmed by 5 bases and 4 bases, with 25 bases remaining between them. This CDR3 has 18 amino acids. In DNA form, the CDR3 reads TGTGCCAGCAGCCTGGGCTGGAGGGGCGGAGGACATTCAGATACGCAGTATTTT. Translating gives CASSLGWRGGGHSDTQYF.

This clonotype has ten or more counts. The J gene is TRBJ2-1, the V gene TRBV6-6, with D unresolved. This CDR3 spans 13 amino acids. Germline V gene data show CDR1 as MNHNY and CDR2 as SVGAGI (reference sequence). Trimming shortened V by 7 bases and J by 5 bases, and 12 bases separated the two germline ends. DNA of the CDR3: TGTGCCAGCACCCTACCCCAGGACAATGAGCAGTTCTTC. Its protein product is CASTLPQDNEQFF.

This clonotype was seen at least ten times. The chain recombines TRBV5-1 with TRBJ2-2; D call uncertain. V shed 5 bases and J shed 1 base, with 12 bases lying between them. The CDR3 is 15 amino acids. From germline, CDR1 is SGHRS and CDR2 YFSETQ. The CDR3 DNA sequence: TGCGCCAGCAGGAAGGATTGGGGGAACACCGGGGAGCTGTTTTTT. Translated: CASRKDWGNTGELFF.

As to this clonotype: The CDR3 does not end in the conserved phenylalanine or tryptophan, so this is likely a read error. The J gene is TRBJ2-1, the V gene TRBV5-1; the match to TRBD2 covers 7 bases. Germline V gene sequence: CDR1 SGHRS, CDR2 YFSETQ. This CDR3 is built from 16 residues. Unmatched junction bases numbered 11, after V lost 3 bases and J lost 5 bases. Written as DNA, the CDR3 is TGCGCCAGCAGCTCCCCCCGGGCTAGCGGAGACAATGAGCAGTTCTGC. The encoded protein is CASSSPRASGDNEQFC.

V is TRBV28 and J is TRBJ2-2, with no clear D. The germline gives CDR1 MDHEN, CDR2 SYDVKM. The V end lost 4 bases, the J end lost 1 base, and 10 bases lay between the germline ends. This CDR3 contains 15 residues. CDR3 sequence reads: CASSSLWKNTGELFF. The CDR3 DNA reads as TGTGCCAGCAGTTCCCTTTGGAAGAACACCGGGGAGCTGTTTTTT.

The chain links TRBV30 to TRBJ2-2; D is ambiguous. V lost 0 bases, J lost 3 bases, and 5 bases lay in between. The CDR3 has 13 residues. Germline CDR1 is GTSNPN and CDR2 is SVGIG (reference sequence). CDR3 sequence reads: CAWSVLYTGELFF. The DNA of the CDR3 is TGTGCCTGGAGTGTACTTTACACCGGGGAGCTGTTTTTT.

This clonotype came up many times. The V gene is TRBV24-1, the J gene TRBJ1-1; 8 nucleotides match TRBD1. The CDR3 spans 14 residues. Germline V lookup: CDR1 KGHDR, CDR2 SFDVKD. V trimming: 4 bases; J trimming: 8 bases; junction bases outside the gene matches: 8. CDR3 nucleotides: TGTGCCACCAGTGACTCAGGGGGCCCGTCGGAAGCTTTCTTT. Protein sequence: CATSDSGGPSEAFF.

The chain employs TRBV5-1 and TRBJ2-1; D remains ambiguous. Germline V gene sequence: CDR1 SGHRS, CDR2 YFSETQ. The CDR3 totals 14 residues. V was shortened by 0 bases and J by 8 bases, with 12 bases between the two germline ends. CDR3 amino acids: CASSLVGFWDEQFF. The CDR3 bases are TGCGCCAGCAGCTTGGTGGGGTTTTGGGATGAGCAGTTCTTC. Looking up the rest from reference TRBV5-1 and TRBJ2-1 gives the full variable domain: KAGVTQTPRYLIKTRGQQVTLSCSPISGHRSVSWYQQTPGQGLQFLFEYFSETQRNKGNFPGRFSGRQFSNSRSEMNVSTLELGDSALYLCASSLVGFWDEQFFGPGTRLTVL.

This clonotype was found many times. V usage is TRBV5-1 and J usage is TRBJ2-1, with D tentatively TRBD1 or TRBD2 (5 bases each). Looked up from germline, CDR1 is SGHRS and CDR2 is YFSETQ. The CDR3 is 15 amino acids. The V gene lost 4 bases and the J gene lost 8 bases, with 19 bases spanning the gap. The CDR3 reads CASSPGRRAFHEQFF. CDR3 DNA sequence: TGCGCCAGCAGCCCGGGACGAAGGGCCTTCCATGAGCAGTTCTTC.

The chain has TRBV9 and TRBJ2-3; D ambiguous. Looked up from germline, CDR1 is SGDLS and CDR2 is YYNGEE. The ends were cut back, 0 bases at V and 2 bases at J, with 7 bases in the middle. This CDR3 has 14 amino acids. The CDR3 DNA is TGTGCCAGCAGCGTAGGGGTTAACACAGATACGCAGTATTTT. Its protein product is CASSVGVNTDTQYF. Combining the CDR3 with reference TRBV9 and TRBJ2-3 gives the whole variable domain DSGVTQTPKHLITATGQRVTLRCSPRSGDLSVYWYQQSLDQGLQFLIQYYNGEERAKGNILERFSAQQFPDLHSELNLSSLELGDSALYFCASSVGVNTDTQYFGPGTRLTVL.

This clonotype was found a few times. The J gene is TRBJ2-7, the V gene TRBV5-1, with 14 bases that match TRBD2. The trim removed 3 bases at V and 5 bases at J, leaving 4 bases unmatched. This CDR3 is 15 amino acids long. CDR1 SGHRS and CDR2 YFSETQ come from the germline V gene. CDR3 DNA sequence: TGCGCCAGCAGCTCAGGGACTAGCGGGAGAAACGAGCAGTACTTC. This translates into CASSSGTSGRNEQYF.

This clonotype was observed a few times. This chain connects TRBV5-1 to TRBJ2-7, with 9 bases identical to TRBD1. V shed 5 bases and J 6 bases; nucleotides not matched to a gene: 12. Germline CDR1 reads SGHRS; CDR2 reads YFSETQ. This CDR3 contains 15 residues. The CDR3, as DNA: TGCGCCAGCAGGGCTCGGGGACAGGGATTGGGCGAGCAGTACTTC. Amino acids: CASRARGQGLGEQYF.

This clonotype was counted at least ten times. The CDR3 sequence is CASSLWVVNTGELFF. CDR3 nucleotide sequence: TGTGCCAGCAGCTTATGGGTTGTGAACACCGGGGAGCTGTTTTTT. The genes are TRBV7-9 and TRBJ2-2; D is undetermined. The length of the CDR3 is 15 residues. CDR1 and CDR2 from the germline V gene are SEHNR and FQNEAQ (reference sequence). V was trimmed by 2 bases and J by 1 base, leaving 8 bases between them. The full variable domain, rest sourced from reference TRBV7-9 and TRBJ2-2, is DTGVSQNPRHKITKRGQNVTFRCDPISEHNRLYWYRQTLGQGPEFLTYFQNEAQLEKSRLLSDRFSAERPKGSFSTLEIQRTEQGDSAMYLCASSLWVVNTGELFFGEGSRLTVL.

This chain uses TRBV10-3 with TRBJ1-2; D unclear. Trimming shortened V by 3 bases and J by 6 bases, and 14 bases separated the two germline ends. Germline lookup yields CDR1 ENHRY and CDR2 SYGVKD. The CDR3 spans 14 residues. The CDR3 is CAISDSKRAHGYTF. The CDR3 nucleotides are TGTGCCATCAGTGACTCCAAGAGGGCCCATGGCTACACCTTC.

V usage is TRBV29-1 and J usage is TRBJ2-1; 9 bases map to TRBD2. The germline V gene has CDR1 SQVTM and CDR2 ANQGSEA. The CDR3 extends over 13 amino acids. Unmatched junction bases numbered 4, after V lost 4 bases and J lost 6 bases. CDR3 DNA: TGCAGCGTTGGGGCGGGAGGGCGCAATGAGCAGTTCTTC. Protein: CSVGAGGRNEQFF.

There are many counts of this clonotype. The chain recombines TRBV29-1 with TRBJ2-3, with D unresolved. Germline V gives CDR1 SQVTM, CDR2 ANQGSEA. This CDR3 region has 13 residues. V lost 4 bases and J lost 0, with 8 bases in between. The DNA of the CDR3 is TGCAGCGTTGTCTTCGACAGCACAGATACGCAGTATTTT. It is translated as CSVVFDSTDTQYF.

This clonotype was picked up many times. Here the CDR3 DNA reads TGTGCCAGCAGCAAAACTACCGGGGAGCTGTTTTTT. It encodes CASSKTTGELFF. The V gene is TRBV21-1, the J gene TRBJ2-2. TRBV21-1 is classified as a pseudogene. The length of the CDR3 is 12 residues.